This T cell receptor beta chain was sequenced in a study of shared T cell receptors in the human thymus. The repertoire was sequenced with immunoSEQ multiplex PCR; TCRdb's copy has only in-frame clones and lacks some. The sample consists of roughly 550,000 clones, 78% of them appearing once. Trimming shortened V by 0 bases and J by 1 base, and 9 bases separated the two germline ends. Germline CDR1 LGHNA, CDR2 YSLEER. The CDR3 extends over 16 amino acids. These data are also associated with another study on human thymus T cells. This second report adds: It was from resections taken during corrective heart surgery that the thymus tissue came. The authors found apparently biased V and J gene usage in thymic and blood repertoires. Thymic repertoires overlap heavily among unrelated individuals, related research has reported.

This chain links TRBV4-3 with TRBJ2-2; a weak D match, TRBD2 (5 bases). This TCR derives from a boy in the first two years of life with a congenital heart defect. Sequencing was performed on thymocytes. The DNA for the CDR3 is TGCGCCAGCAGCCAAGAAGGAGCGGAGAACACCGGGGAGCTGTTTTTT. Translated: CASSQEGAENTGELFF.